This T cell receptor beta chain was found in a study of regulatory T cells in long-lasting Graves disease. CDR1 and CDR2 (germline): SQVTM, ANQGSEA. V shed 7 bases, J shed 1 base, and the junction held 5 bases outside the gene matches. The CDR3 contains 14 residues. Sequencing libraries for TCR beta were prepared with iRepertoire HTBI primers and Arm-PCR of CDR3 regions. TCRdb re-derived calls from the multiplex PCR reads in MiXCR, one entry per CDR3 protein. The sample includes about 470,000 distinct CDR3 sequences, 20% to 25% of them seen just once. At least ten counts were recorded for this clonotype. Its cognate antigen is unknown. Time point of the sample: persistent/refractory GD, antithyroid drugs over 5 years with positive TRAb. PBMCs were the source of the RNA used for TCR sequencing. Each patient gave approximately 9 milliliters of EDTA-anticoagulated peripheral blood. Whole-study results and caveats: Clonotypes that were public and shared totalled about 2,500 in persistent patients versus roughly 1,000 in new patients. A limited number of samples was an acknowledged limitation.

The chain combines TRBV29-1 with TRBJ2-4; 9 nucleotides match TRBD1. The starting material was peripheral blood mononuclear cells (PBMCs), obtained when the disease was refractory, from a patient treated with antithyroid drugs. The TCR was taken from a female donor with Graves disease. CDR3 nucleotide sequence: TGCAGCGCACAGGGGGCCTGGGCCAAAAACATTCAGTACTTC. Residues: CSAQGAWAKNIQYF.